A selection of T cell receptor beta chains follows, all from one sample in a study of T cell responses to AZD1222 COVID-19 vaccine. This table comes from immunoSEQ multiplex PCR, and its TCRdb copy is limited to in-frame clones, with some not included. The sample has some 100,000 clones; about 89% are singletons. The material was peripheral blood, obtained on day 0 of AZD1222 vaccination. The origin of the receptors is an adult in good health. CDR3s leave out the opening cysteine and the closing phenylalanine or tryptophan. Fields, in order: J gene, V gene, D gene, CDR3 protein. D genes are given only for firm matches.

>TRBJ1-2|TRBV27|NA
ASSLWGGNYGYT
>TRBJ1-5|TRBV4-1|NA
ASSQAPGRDDQPQH
>TRBJ1-2|TRBV2|TRBD1
ASQGQGGPEQSYNYGYT
>TRBJ2-7|TRBV4-2|TRBD1
ASSRARGTGAYEQY
>TRBJ2-7|TRBV6-4|NA
ASRDGGGPYEQY
>TRBJ2-7|TRBV30|TRBD2
AWSESQVSGNLKQY
>TRBJ1-2|TRBV2|NA
TSRQDGYGYT
>TRBJ2-3|TRBV3-1/TRBV3-2|TRBD2
ASSQLRQTSVGTDTQY
>TRBJ1-4|TRBV14|NA
ASRRSTNEKLF
>TRBJ1-2|TRBV11-2|NA
ASSLVWTVYGYT
>TRBJ2-3|TRBV27|NA
ASKGTQY
>TRBJ1-1|TRBV5-1|NA
ASSLVGPGSTEAF
>TRBJ1-6|TRBV5-1|NA
ASSLSQGGNSPLH
>TRBJ2-7|TRBV6-5|NA
ASSVEVVSYEQY
>TRBJ1-1|TRBV18|NA
ASSSRQEGSEAF
>TRBJ1-4|TRBV11-2|NA
ASRTGSEKLF
>TRBJ2-5|TRBV30|TRBD2
AWSVGLVSETQY
>TRBJ1-1|TRBV19|TRBD1
ASSVQGSTEAF
>TRBJ2-3|TRBV29-1|TRBD1
SVEGTGGDTQY
>TRBJ1-1|TRBV19|NA
ASRQEREAF
>TRBJ2-1|TRBV15|NA
ATSRDRGYNEQF
>TRBJ1-1|TRBV10-3|TRBD1
AIRTGTGTEAF
>TRBJ1-1|TRBV19|NA
ASSIDQGSTEAF
>TRBJ2-7|TRBV14|NA
ASSQDRLSYEQY
>TRBJ1-2|TRBV6-6|NA
ASSFQYGYT